Listed below are T cell receptor beta chains from one sample, sequenced in a study of T cells expressing NK-cell markers. Using the 5' RACE reads, TCRdb records one entry per CDR3 protein without DNA. The sample has roughly 390,000 distinct CDR3 sequences, and its top ten clones hold around 5.3%. Source material: blood T cells: a sorted CD56 or NKG2C T cell subset, CD4+ or CD8+ T cells, or bulk PBMC T cells (not recorded which). The receptors here all came from a man aged 18-70 years in good health. Each CDR3 is given with its conserved first and last residue.

v_call	j_call	cdr3_aa
TRBV5-5	TRBJ2-5	CASSLAGTVFRETQYF
TRBV2	TRBJ2-3	CASRHSGTDTQYF
TRBV5-1	TRBJ1-3	CASSLGPLKDTIYF
TRBV6-1	TRBJ1-2	CASSRRSDNYGYTF
TRBV4-2	TRBJ2-5	CASSQGGGALETQYF
TRBV20-1	TRBJ1-5	CSASTVGPQHF
TRBV7-8	TRBJ1-5	CASSLGQRVGNQPQHF
TRBV28	TRBJ2-7	CASRGQLVLYEQYF
TRBV2	TRBJ2-3	CASRVHGGRRTDTQYF
TRBV7-6	TRBJ2-5	CASTPVRGETQYF
TRBV7-2	TRBJ1-4	CASSPQYATNEKLFF
TRBV12-3/TRBV12-4	TRBJ1-2	CASSRHERTDGYTF
TRBV11-3	TRBJ2-1	CASSPGQGSAYNEQFF
TRBV28	TRBJ2-1	CASSKGSLPGTGYNEQFF
TRBV12-3/TRBV12-4	TRBJ2-3	CASSLRGPPPTDTQYF
TRBV12-5	TRBJ2-3	CASGLAGLAADTQYF
TRBV6-1	TRBJ1-5	CASRGLSGTGRQPQHF
TRBV20-1	TRBJ2-2	CSARGTFRGTGELFF
TRBV6-1	TRBJ2-1	CASSVTGTPEQFF
TRBV7-8	TRBJ2-3	CASSGTGTPTQYF
TRBV5-1	TRBJ1-1	CASSLGRLGGPNTEAFF
TRBV20-1	TRBJ2-2	CSARDVALRIGGELFF
TRBV4-1	TRBJ2-4	CASSQSEGLQNIQYF
TRBV10-3	TRBJ1-3	CAISSRGSGNTIYF
TRBV10-3	TRBJ2-7	CAISNPLRAGEDEQYF
TRBV6-1	TRBJ2-2	CASSGSGAGELFF
TRBV9	TRBJ1-2	CASSVGTSIFYTF
TRBV5-1	TRBJ1-1	CASSSGQGNTEAFF
TRBV6-5	TRBJ1-1	CASSYRRDRGTEAFF
TRBV4-1	TRBJ2-5	CASSQDLLAGGLQTQYF
TRBV19	TRBJ1-4	CASSRIQMGDEKLFF
TRBV13	TRBJ2-5	CASSASGGDRGTQYF
TRBV7-2	TRBJ1-4	CASSLVIGVGEKLFF
TRBV4-2	TRBJ2-7	CASSRLGTSGVFSYEQYF
TRBV7-9	TRBJ2-5	CASSRTVEETQYF